This TCR beta chain comes out of a study of T cell responses to AZD1222 COVID-19 vaccine. The J segment lost 0 bases and the V segment lost 5 bases, leaving 5 bases of the junction unmatched. The CDR3 consists of 15 residues. Looked up from germline, CDR1 is SGHKS and CDR2 is YYEKEE (reference sequence). Only in-frame clones appear in the TCRdb table, and some are missing; sequencing was by immunoSEQ multiplex PCR. This table holds about 140,000 clones, around 87% found once. This specimen consisted of peripheral blood, obtained on day 0 of AZD1222 vaccination. This TCR was sampled from an adult in good health. The rearrangement uses TRBV5-5 and TRBJ2-1, with 7 positions matching TRBD1. CDR3 loop: CASSLTGDSYNEQFF. The CDR3 coding sequence is TGTGCCAGCAGTCTTACAGGGGACTCCTACAATGAGCAGTTCTTC.